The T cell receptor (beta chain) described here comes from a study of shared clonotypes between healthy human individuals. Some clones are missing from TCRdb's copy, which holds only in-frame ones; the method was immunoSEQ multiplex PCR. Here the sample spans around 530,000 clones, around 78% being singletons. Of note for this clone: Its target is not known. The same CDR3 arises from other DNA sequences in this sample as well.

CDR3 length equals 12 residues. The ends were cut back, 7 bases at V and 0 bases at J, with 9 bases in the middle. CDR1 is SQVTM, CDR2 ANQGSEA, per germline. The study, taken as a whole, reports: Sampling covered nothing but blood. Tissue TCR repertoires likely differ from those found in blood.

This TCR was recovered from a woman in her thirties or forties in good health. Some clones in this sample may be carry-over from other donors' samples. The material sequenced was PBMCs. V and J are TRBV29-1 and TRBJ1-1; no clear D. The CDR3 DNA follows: TGCAGCGCCCAGCCAATGAACACTGAAGCTTTCTTT. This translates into CSAQPMNTEAFF.